This passage covers 6 T cell receptor beta chains from one sample sequenced in a study of shared clonotypes between healthy human individuals. Only in-frame clones appear in the TCRdb table, and some are missing; sequencing was by immunoSEQ multiplex PCR. The profile shows some 1,400,000 clones, approximately 97% of them singletons. What was sequenced was naive CD4+ T cells sorted from blood. Regarding subset: CD45RA+ positively selected. The receptors stem from a man under 40 in good health.

The chain couples TRBV5-1 to TRBJ2-1, with 13 bases identical to TRBD2. Germline CDR1 SGHRS, CDR2 YFSETQ. V lost 7 bases and J lost 9; bases outside the gene matches: 4. CDR3 length: 13 amino acids. In DNA, the CDR3 is TGCGCCAGCGGACTAGCGGGAGATTTTGAGCAGTTCTTC. This sequence encodes CASGLAGDFEQFF.

The rearrangement uses TRBV2 and TRBJ2-7; 10 nucleotides match TRBD1. CDR3 length: 16 amino acids. The J segment lost 5 bases and the V segment lost 6 bases, leaving 13 bases of the junction unmatched. From germline, CDR1 is SNHLY and CDR2 FYNNEI. Here the CDR3 DNA reads TGTGCCAGCAGCCGGGACAGGGGCCACGATCTGAACGAGCAGTACTTC. Residues: CASSRDRGHDLNEQYF.

The rearrangement uses TRBV6-1 and TRBJ1-3; D is possibly TRBD1 (5 bases). The CDR3 sequence is 17 residues long. The germline gives CDR1 MNHNS, CDR2 SASEGT. Deletions cut 3 bases from V and 4 bases from J, with 19 bases between. The CDR3 DNA reads TGTGCCAGCAGTGAGGGACCTAAGTGGATGGAGGGAAACACCATATATTTT. As protein: CASSEGPKWMEGNTIYF.

The chain links TRBV29-1 to TRBJ2-3; maybe TRBD1 (5 bases). There are 12 residues in the CDR3. V lost 6 bases and J 3 bases, leaving 10 bases between the germline ends. In germline, CDR1 is SQVTM, CDR2 ANQGSEA. CDR3 region: CSVLAGTDTQYF. CDR3 in DNA: TGCAGCGTCCTCGCAGGGACAGATACGCAGTATTTT.

The rearrangement links TRBV7-9 to TRBJ2-6; D ambiguous. V gave up 3 bases and J gave up 0 bases, with 9 bases separating them. Germline lookup yields CDR1 SEHNR and CDR2 FQNEAQ (reference sequence). The CDR3 runs to 16 residues. CDR3 residues: CASSLWRSSGANVLTF. The DNA of the CDR3 is TGTGCCAGCAGCTTGTGGCGGAGCTCTGGGGCCAACGTCCTGACTTTC.

The chain is built from TRBV19 and TRBJ1-2; 8 bases agree with TRBD1. J was trimmed by 8 bases and V by 7 bases; bases with no gene match: 12. CDR1 and CDR2 from the germline V gene are LNHDA and SQIVND (reference sequence). The CDR3 runs 14 residues. Here the CDR3 DNA reads TGTGCCAGTACCCTATTGCTCGGACAGGGCGGCTACACCTTC. It translates to CASTLLLGQGGYTF.